A single TCR beta chain is shown here with its context. No antigen is known for it. Germline V gene sequence: CDR1 MGHRA, CDR2 YSYEKL. V dropped 4 bases and J dropped 5; count of bases not matched to a gene: 9. CDR3 length: 16 amino acids. The sample is drawn from a study of blood T cells in healthy people across ages. Study conclusions and caveats: Older age coincided with a roughly linear decline in TCR beta diversity per million T cells. There were more naive CD4+ cells and higher diversity in long-lived donors than in aged donors. Because donor CMV status was unknown, expanded clonotype changes were possibly confounded. Since the PBMCs were unsorted, naive and antigen-experienced cells could not be conclusively compared.

Through a sample-barcoded 5' primer and a J-beta primer mix, a second PCR was run for roughly 6 to 11 cycles. TCRdb called the 5' RACE reads again in MiXCR, with one record for every CDR3 protein. The sample contains about a million distinct CDR3 sequences, 35% to 45% of which appear only once. The source is a man aged 18 to 30 in good health. The genes are TRBV4-1 and TRBJ2-2; 8 nucleotides line up with TRBD2. The sample was blood. CDR3 protein: CASSLSGGGLTGELFF. Here the CDR3 DNA reads TGCGCCAGCAGCCTTTCGGGCGGGGGGCTAACCGGGGAGCTGTTTTTT.